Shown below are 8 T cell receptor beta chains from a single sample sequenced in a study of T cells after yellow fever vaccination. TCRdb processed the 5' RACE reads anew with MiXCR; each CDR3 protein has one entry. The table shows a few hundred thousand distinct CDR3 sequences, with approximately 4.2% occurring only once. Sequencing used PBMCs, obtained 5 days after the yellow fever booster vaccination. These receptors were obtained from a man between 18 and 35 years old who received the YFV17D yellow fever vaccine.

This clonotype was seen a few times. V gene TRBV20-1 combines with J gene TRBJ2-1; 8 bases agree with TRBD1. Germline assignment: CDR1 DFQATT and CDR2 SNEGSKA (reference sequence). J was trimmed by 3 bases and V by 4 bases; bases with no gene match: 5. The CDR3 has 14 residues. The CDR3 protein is CSANGQGYYNEQFF. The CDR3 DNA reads TGCAGTGCTAATGGACAGGGTTACTACAATGAGCAGTTCTTC.

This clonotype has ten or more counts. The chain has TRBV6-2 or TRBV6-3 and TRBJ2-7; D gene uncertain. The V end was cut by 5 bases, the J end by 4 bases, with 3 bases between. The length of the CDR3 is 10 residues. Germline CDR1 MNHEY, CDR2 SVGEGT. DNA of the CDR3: TGTGCCAGCAGTCATTACGAGCAGTACGTC. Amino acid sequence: CASSHYEQYV.

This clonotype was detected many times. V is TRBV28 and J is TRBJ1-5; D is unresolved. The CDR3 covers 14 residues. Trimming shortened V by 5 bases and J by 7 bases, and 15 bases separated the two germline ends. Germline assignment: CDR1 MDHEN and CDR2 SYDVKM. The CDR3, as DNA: TGTGCCAGCAGTGAGGGTACCCGCTACCAGCCCCAGCATTTT. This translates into CASSEGTRYQPQHF.

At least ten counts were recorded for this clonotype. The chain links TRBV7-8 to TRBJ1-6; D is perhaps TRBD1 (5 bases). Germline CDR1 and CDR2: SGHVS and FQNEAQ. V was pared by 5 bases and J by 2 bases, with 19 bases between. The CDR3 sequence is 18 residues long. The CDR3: CASSTTTRDSTYNSPLHF. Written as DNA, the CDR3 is TGTGCCAGCAGCACAACTACCCGGGACTCCACCTATAATTCACCCCTCCACTTT.

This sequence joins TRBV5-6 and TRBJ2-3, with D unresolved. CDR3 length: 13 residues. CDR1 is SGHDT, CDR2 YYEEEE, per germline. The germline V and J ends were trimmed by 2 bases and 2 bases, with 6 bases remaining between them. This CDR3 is CASSFTVTDTQYF. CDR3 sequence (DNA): TGTGCCAGCAGCTTTACGGTCACAGATACGCAGTATTTT.

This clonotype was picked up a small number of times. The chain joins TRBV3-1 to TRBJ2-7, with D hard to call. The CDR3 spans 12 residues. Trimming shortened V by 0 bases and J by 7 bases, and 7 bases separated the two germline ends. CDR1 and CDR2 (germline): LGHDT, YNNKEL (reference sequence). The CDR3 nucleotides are TGTGCCAGCAGCCAAGATCTCGGGGAGCAGTACTTC. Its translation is CASSQDLGEQYF.

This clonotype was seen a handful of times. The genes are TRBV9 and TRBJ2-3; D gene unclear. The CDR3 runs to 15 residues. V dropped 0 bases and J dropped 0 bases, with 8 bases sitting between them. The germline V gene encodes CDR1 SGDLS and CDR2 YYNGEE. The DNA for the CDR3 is TGTGCCAGCAGCGTAGGTCTTTCTAGCACAGATACGCAGTATTTT. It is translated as CASSVGLSSTDTQYF.

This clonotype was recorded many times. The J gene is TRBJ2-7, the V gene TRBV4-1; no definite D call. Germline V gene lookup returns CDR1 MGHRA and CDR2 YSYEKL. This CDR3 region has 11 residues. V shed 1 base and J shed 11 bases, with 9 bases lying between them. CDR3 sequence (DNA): TGCGCCAGCAGCCAAGGGCTGTTGAAGTACTTC. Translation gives CASSQGLLKYF.